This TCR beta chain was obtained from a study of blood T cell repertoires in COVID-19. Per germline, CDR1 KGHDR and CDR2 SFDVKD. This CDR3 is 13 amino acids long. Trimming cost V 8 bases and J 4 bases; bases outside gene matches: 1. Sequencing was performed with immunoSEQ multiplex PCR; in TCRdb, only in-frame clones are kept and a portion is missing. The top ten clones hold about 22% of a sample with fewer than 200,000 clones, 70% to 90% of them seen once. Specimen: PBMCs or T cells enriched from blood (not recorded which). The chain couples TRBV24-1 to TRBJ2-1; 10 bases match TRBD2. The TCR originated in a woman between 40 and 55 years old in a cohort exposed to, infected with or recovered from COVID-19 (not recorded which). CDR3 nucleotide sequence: TGTGCCACCACTAGCGGGAGTTACAATGAGCAGTTCTTC. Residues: CATTSGSYNEQFF.